These 24 T cell receptor beta chains share one sample of origin, sequenced in a study of identical twins. One entry per CDR3 protein, called by TCRdb with MiXCR from the 5' RACE reads. The sample has 500,000 to 600,000 distinct CDR3 sequences, around 20% seen once; the top ten hold approximately 0.95%. These records were also assigned to another study, of T cells expressing NK-cell markers.

Specimen: CD4+ T cells sorted from blood. These receptors originate from a woman between 18 and 30 years old in good health.

This clonotype was recorded a few times. This sequence joins TRBV6-2 or TRBV6-3 and TRBJ2-4, with D perhaps matching TRBD1 (5 bases). The V and J ends lost 5 bases and 6 bases respectively, with 14 bases between them. The CDR3 has 14 amino acids. CDR1 is MNHEY, CDR2 SVGEGT, per germline. DNA of the CDR3: TGTGCCAGCAGTACCTCCAGGGTTCGAAACATTCAGTACTTC. This sequence encodes CASSTSRVRNIQYF.

The chain joins TRBV21-1 to TRBJ2-7; the table's D call of TRBD2 was not tested on the DNA. TRBV21-1 corresponds to a pseudogene. The CDR3 spans 17 residues. The CDR3 sequence is CASSKIRPSPSYYEQYF. Written as DNA, the CDR3 is TGTGCCAGCAGCAAAATACGCCCCTCCCCTTCGTACTACGAGCAGTACTTC.

This clonotype was found a few times. The chain is built from TRBV6-6 and TRBJ2-5; D is unclear. Germline V gene data show CDR1 as MNHNY and CDR2 as SVGAGI (reference sequence). This CDR3 has 12 residues. The V gene lost 0 bases and the J gene lost 6 bases, with 5 bases spanning the gap. The CDR3: CASSYSAQTQYF. The CDR3 nucleotides are TGTGCCAGCAGTTACTCGGCCCAGACCCAGTACTTC.

This clonotype was picked up a small number of times. The V and J genes are TRBV12-3 or TRBV12-4 and TRBJ1-1; D call uncertain. This CDR3 is built from 13 residues. V was cut by 5 bases and J by 3 bases, with 10 bases left in between. CDR3 nucleotide sequence: TGTGCCAGCAGTAAATTAAGCTACACTGAAGCTTTCTTT. It translates to CASSKLSYTEAFF.

Only a few counts were recorded for this clonotype. The J gene is TRBJ2-1, the V gene TRBV20-1; tentatively, D is TRBD1 or TRBD2 (5 bases each). CDR3 length equals 12 residues. The V end was cut by 5 bases, the J end by 9 bases, with 14 bases between. Germline assignment: CDR1 DFQATT and CDR2 SNEGSKA (reference sequence). The CDR3 protein is CSARDGLGEQFF. The CDR3 region has the DNA TGCAGTGCTCGGGACGGTCTAGGTGAGCAGTTCTTC.

This clonotype was observed a few times. This chain connects TRBV7-8 to TRBJ2-7; either TRBD1 or TRBD2 may supply D (5 bases each). Trimming removed 4 bases from V and 5 bases from J, with 18 bases in between. Germline CDR1 SGHVS, CDR2 FQNEAQ. This CDR3 is 15 amino acids long. The CDR3 bases are TGTGCCAGCAGCTCCCCCTACTTTCGGGACGACGAGCAGTACTTC. This sequence encodes CASSSPYFRDDEQYF.

V usage is TRBV20-1 and J usage is TRBJ1-5, with a weak D call TRBD1 (6 bases). The CDR3 runs 14 residues. Germline-derived CDR1 and CDR2 are DFQATT and SNEGSKA (reference sequence). With 6 bases removed from V and 4 bases from J, the gap between germline ends came to 16 bases. As DNA, the CDR3 is TGCAGTGCCCCCCAGGGGTCCAGTAATCAGCCCCAGCATTTT. It codes for CSAPQGSSNQPQHF.

The chain combines TRBV5-1 with TRBJ2-2, with 7 bases identical to TRBD2. The germline gives CDR1 SGHRS, CDR2 YFSETQ. The CDR3 length is 14 residues. V dropped 4 bases and J dropped 5; count of bases not matched to a gene: 5. The CDR3 DNA is TGCGCCAGCAGCGTACTAGCGTCTACCGGGGAGCTGTTTTTT. Encoded protein: CASSVLASTGELFF.

The V gene is TRBV12-3 or TRBV12-4, the J gene TRBJ1-2, with unresolved D. V gave up 1 base and J gave up 4 bases, with 10 bases separating them. This CDR3 spans 14 amino acids. CDR3 DNA: TGTGCCAGCAGTTTAGGTCAGAAACTCTATGGCTACACCTTC. This translates into CASSLGQKLYGYTF.

This clonotype was observed a handful of times. The chain links TRBV6-5 to TRBJ1-6; TRBD1 matches 8 bases. The CDR3 contains 17 residues. The ends lost 0 bases at V and 8 bases at J; junction bases unmatched: 9. Germline V gene sequence: CDR1 MNHEY, CDR2 SVGAGI. This chain's CDR3 is CASSYSGWAGGDSPLHF. The CDR3 DNA follows: TGTGCCAGCAGTTACTCCGGATGGGCAGGGGGCGATTCACCCCTCCACTTT.

This clonotype has a handful of counts. This chain uses TRBV12-3 or TRBV12-4 with TRBJ1-2; D gene uncertain. The CDR3 is made up of 12 amino acids. V was trimmed by 0 bases and J by 8 bases, leaving 7 bases between them. The CDR3: CASSLAGVGYTF. The CDR3 DNA reads TGTGCCAGCAGTTTAGCTGGGGTCGGCTACACCTTC.

This clonotype appeared a few times. The genes are TRBV24-1 and TRBJ2-3; a possible D gene is TRBD1 (6 bases). This CDR3 has 16 amino acids. Trimming removed 3 bases from V and 1 base from J, with 13 bases in between. The germline gives CDR1 KGHDR, CDR2 SFDVKD. The CDR3 nucleotides read TGTGCCACCAGTGATCCCAGGGGAAGAGGCACAGATACGCAGTATTTT. Protein: CATSDPRGRGTDTQYF.

V is TRBV7-2 and J is TRBJ2-2; D perhaps matches TRBD1 (5 bases). The CDR3 is made up of 16 amino acids. Trimming took 1 base from V and 1 from J, leaving 10 bases between them. CDR1 is SGHTA, CDR2 FQGNSA, per germline. CDR3 DNA: TGTGCCAGCAGCTTAGGGGGCTTGCAGAACACCGGGGAGCTGTTTTTT. Protein product: CASSLGGLQNTGELFF. Together with reference TRBV7-2 and TRBJ2-2, the CDR3 gives the full variable domain: GAGVSQSPSNKVTEKGKDVELRCDPISGHTALYWYRQSLGQGLEFLIYFQGNSAPDKSGLPSDRFSAERTGGSVSTLTIQRTQQEDSAVYLCASSLGGLQNTGELFFGEGSRLTVL.

V usage is TRBV11-2 and J usage is TRBJ2-5, with 7 bases lining up with TRBD1. The J segment lost 3 bases and the V segment lost 5 bases, leaving 6 bases of the junction unmatched. Germline lookup yields CDR1 SGHAT and CDR2 FQNNGV. This CDR3 has 14 residues. The CDR3, as DNA: TGTGCCAGCAGCGCCACGACAGGGAAAGAGACCCAGTACTTC. It is translated as CASSATTGKETQYF.

The rearrangement uses TRBV7-2 and TRBJ2-7, with D possibly matching TRBD2 (6 bases). V was shortened by 2 bases and J by 6 bases, with 14 bases between the two germline ends. The germline V gene encodes CDR1 SGHTA and CDR2 FQGNSA. The CDR3 runs 14 residues. CDR3 nucleotides: TGTGCCAGCAGCTTACTGAGACAGCGGGTCGAGCAGTACTTC. Its translation is CASSLLRQRVEQYF.

In its sample, this clonotype was seen a few times. The V call is TRBV11-2, the J call TRBJ2-7, with a tentative D call TRBD1 (5 bases). This CDR3 region has 15 residues. Germline assignment: CDR1 SGHAT and CDR2 FQNNGV. Trimming stripped 1 base from V and 3 bases from J, with 13 bases between. The CDR3 loop is CASSLALTAYYEQYF. CDR3 DNA sequence: TGTGCCAGCAGCTTAGCCCTGACAGCCTACTACGAGCAGTACTTC.

The rearrangement links TRBV12-3 or TRBV12-4 to TRBJ2-1; 10 bases line up with TRBD2. The V and J ends lost 2 bases and 9 bases, in that order; junction bases with no gene match: 4. This CDR3 comprises 14 residues. The chain's CDR3 is CASSLLAGEAEQFF. The CDR3, as DNA: TGTGCCAGCAGTTTACTAGCGGGGGAGGCTGAGCAGTTCTTC.

This clonotype was counted many times. The chain carries TRBV20-1 and TRBJ2-4; D is unresolved. The germline CDR1 and CDR2 sequences are DFQATT and SNEGSKA (reference sequence). The V and J ends lost 3 bases and 0 bases respectively, with 9 bases between them. The CDR3 spans 14 residues. In nucleotides, the CDR3 is TGCAGTGCTAGTAGGCCGTTAGCCAAAAACATTCAGTACTTC. Translating gives CSASRPLAKNIQYF.

This clonotype was recorded a few times. V gene TRBV3-1 combines with J gene TRBJ2-5, with D perhaps TRBD1 or TRBD2 (5 bases each). There are 15 residues in the CDR3. Germline CDR1 LGHDT, CDR2 YNNKEL (reference sequence). V lost 1 base and J lost 5, with 14 bases in between. In nucleotides, the CDR3 is TGTGCCAGCAGCCAAGCTGAGGGGCGCGGCGAGACCCAGTACTTC. Amino acids: CASSQAEGRGETQYF.

This clonotype was counted a few times. The J gene is TRBJ2-5, the V gene TRBV5-1; 7 nucleotides match TRBD1. The CDR3 is 13 residues long. Per the germline V gene, CDR1 is SGHRS and CDR2 is YFSETQ. V trimming: 4 bases; J trimming: 4 bases; junction bases outside the gene matches: 4. CDR3 nucleotide sequence: TGCGCCAGCAGCCCCGGACAGGTAGAGACCCAGTACTTC. It specifies CASSPGQVETQYF.

This clonotype was detected only a few times. V usage is TRBV5-6 and J usage is TRBJ2-1, with D perhaps being TRBD1 or TRBD2 (7 bases each). The germline V gene has CDR1 SGHDT and CDR2 YYEEEE. The V end was cut by 3 bases, the J end by 8 bases, with 18 bases between. This CDR3 comprises 15 residues. The DNA for the CDR3 is TGTGCCAGCAGCTCCGGACAGGTCGGGGGGTATGAGCAGTTCTTC. Its translation is CASSSGQVGGYEQFF.

This clonotype has just a few counts. The rearrangement links TRBV20-1 to TRBJ2-3, with D hard to call. The CDR3 extends over 13 amino acids. Germline V gene sequence: CDR1 DFQATT, CDR2 SNEGSKA (reference sequence). Trimming removed 6 bases from V and 6 bases from J, with 16 bases in between. The CDR3, as DNA: TGCAGTGCCAATCAGGTGGCTACCGATACGCAGTATTTT. Translating gives CSANQVATDTQYF.

The rearrangement uses TRBV3-1 and TRBJ2-3, with 14 positions matching TRBD2. This CDR3 comprises 18 residues. V shed 4 bases, J shed 2 bases, and the junction held 8 bases outside the gene matches. The germline V gene encodes CDR1 LGHDT and CDR2 YNNKEL (reference sequence). The CDR3 DNA is TGTGCCAGCAGCCCCCGACTAGCGGGAGGGCTCAACACAGATACGCAGTATTTT. It yields the protein CASSPRLAGGLNTDTQYF.

This clonotype was observed a few times. The rearrangement joins TRBV5-6 to TRBJ1-6; a weak D match, TRBD1 (5 bases). V shed 6 bases and J shed 8 bases, with 9 bases lying between them. The CDR3 loop spans 12 amino acids. Germline V gene lookup returns CDR1 SGHDT and CDR2 YYEEEE. The DNA for the CDR3 is TGTGCCAGCAACCTGGGGGATTCACCCCTCCACTTT. This encodes CASNLGDSPLHF.